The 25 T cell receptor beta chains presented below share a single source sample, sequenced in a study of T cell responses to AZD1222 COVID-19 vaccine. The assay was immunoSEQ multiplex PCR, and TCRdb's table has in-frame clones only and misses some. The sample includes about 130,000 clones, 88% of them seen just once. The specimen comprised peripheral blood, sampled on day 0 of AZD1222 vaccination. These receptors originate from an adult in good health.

In DNA, the CDR3 is TGTGCCAGTAGGAGAGGTAAAGGGGTGGGAAGCAATCAGCCCCAGCATTTT. This translates into CASRRGKGVGSNQPQHF. This chain connects TRBV19 to TRBJ1-5; maybe TRBD1 (5 bases). This CDR3 is 17 amino acids long. Trimming took 6 bases from V and 1 from J, leaving 19 bases between them. Germline CDR1 LNHDA, CDR2 SQIVND (reference sequence).

CDR3 in DNA: TGTGCCAGCAGCCCCGGGGGAGCTTACGAGCAGTACTTC. Encoded protein: CASSPGGAYEQYF. The chain is built from TRBV7-9 and TRBJ2-7; D is possibly TRBD2 (6 bases). The CDR3 spans 13 residues. V lost 5 bases and J 4 bases, leaving 12 bases between the germline ends. Germline-derived CDR1 and CDR2 are SEHNR and FQNEAQ (reference sequence). Combining the CDR3 with reference TRBV7-9 and TRBJ2-7 gives the whole variable domain DTGVSQNPRHKITKRGQNVTFRCDPISEHNRLYWYRQTLGQGPEFLTYFQNEAQLEKSRLLSDRFSAERPKGSFSTLEIQRTEQGDSAMYLCASSPGGAYEQYFGPGTRLTVT.

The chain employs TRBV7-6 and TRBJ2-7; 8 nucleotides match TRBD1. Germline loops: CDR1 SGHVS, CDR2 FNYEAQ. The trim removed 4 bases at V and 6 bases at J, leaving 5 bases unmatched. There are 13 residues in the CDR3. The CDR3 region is CASSSDRGSEQYF. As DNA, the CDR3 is TGTGCCAGCAGCTCCGACAGGGGATCCGAGCAGTACTTC.

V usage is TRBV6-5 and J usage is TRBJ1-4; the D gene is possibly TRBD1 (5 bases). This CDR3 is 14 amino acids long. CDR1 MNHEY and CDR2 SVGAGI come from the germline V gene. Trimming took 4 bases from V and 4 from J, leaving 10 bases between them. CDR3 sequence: CASSSGTVNEKLFF. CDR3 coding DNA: TGTGCCAGCAGTTCCGGGACGGTTAATGAAAAACTGTTTTTT.

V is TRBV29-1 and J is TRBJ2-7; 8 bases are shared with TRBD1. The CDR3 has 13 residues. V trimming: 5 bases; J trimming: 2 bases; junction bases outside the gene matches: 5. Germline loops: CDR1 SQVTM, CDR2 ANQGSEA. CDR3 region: CSVPGQGAYEQYF. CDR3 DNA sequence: TGCAGCGTTCCAGGACAGGGAGCCTACGAGCAGTACTTC.

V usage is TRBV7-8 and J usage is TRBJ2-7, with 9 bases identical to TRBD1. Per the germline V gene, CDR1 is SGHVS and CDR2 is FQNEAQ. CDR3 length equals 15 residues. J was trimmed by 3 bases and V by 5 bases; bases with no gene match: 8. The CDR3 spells CASSRGTGSFYEQYF. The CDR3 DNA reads TGTGCCAGCAGCCGAGGGACAGGGAGTTTCTACGAGCAGTACTTC.

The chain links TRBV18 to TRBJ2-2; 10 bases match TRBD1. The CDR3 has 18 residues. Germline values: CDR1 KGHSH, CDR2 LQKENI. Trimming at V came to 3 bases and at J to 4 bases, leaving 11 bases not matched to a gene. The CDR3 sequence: CASSPVKSRDRGTGELFF. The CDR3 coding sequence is TGTGCCAGCTCACCTGTGAAGAGCCGGGACAGGGGCACCGGGGAGCTGTTTTTT.

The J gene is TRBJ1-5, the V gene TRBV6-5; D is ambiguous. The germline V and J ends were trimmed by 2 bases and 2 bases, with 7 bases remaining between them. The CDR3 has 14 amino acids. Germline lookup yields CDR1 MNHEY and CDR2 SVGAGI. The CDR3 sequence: CASSYGGRNQPQHF. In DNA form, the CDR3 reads TGTGCCAGCAGTTACGGAGGGCGCAATCAGCCCCAGCATTTT.

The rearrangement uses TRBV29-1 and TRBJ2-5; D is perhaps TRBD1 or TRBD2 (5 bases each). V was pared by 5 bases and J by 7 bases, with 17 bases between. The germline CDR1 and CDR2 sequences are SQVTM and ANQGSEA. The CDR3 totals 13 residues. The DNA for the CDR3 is TGCAGCGTTTCGGCCGGGGCGAGGAGGACCCAGTACTTC. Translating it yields CSVSAGARRTQYF.

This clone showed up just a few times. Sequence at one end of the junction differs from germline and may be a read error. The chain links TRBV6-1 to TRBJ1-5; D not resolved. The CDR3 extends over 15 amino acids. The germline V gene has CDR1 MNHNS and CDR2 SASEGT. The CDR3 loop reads CASREGIRSNQPQHF. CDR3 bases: TGTGCCAGCAGGGAAGGAATCAGGAGCAATCAGCCCCAGCATTTT.

The CDR3 DNA sequence: TGCAGCGTTGATGGTGGGTCTGGCTACACCTTC. Residues: CSVDGGSGYTF. The V gene is TRBV29-1, the J gene TRBJ1-2; D unresolved. The CDR3 consists of 11 residues. Germline CDR1 is SQVTM and CDR2 is ANQGSEA. V was cut by 3 bases and J by 7 bases, with 9 bases left in between.

The CDR3 sequence: CASSRAAGLSEQYF. The CDR3 nucleotides read TGTGCCAGCAGCCGGGCGGCGGGCCTTTCCGAGCAGTACTTC. This chain uses TRBV5-4 with TRBJ2-7; D perhaps matches TRBD2 (5 bases). Germline CDR1 SGHNT, CDR2 YYREEE (reference sequence). CDR3 length equals 14 residues. V was shortened by 4 bases and J by 6 bases, with 17 bases between the two germline ends.

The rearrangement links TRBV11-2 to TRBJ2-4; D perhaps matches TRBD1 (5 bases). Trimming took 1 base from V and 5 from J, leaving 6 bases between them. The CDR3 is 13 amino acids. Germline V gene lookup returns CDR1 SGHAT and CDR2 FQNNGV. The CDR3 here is CASSLARENIQYF. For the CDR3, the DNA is TGTGCCAGCAGCTTAGCCAGGGAAAACATTCAGTACTTC.

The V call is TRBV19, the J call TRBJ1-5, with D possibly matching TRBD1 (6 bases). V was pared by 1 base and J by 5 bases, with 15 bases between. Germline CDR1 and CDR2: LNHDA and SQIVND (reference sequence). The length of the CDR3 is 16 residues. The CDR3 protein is CASSIVAPRGDQPQHF. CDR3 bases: TGTGCCAGTAGTATAGTAGCCCCCAGGGGTGATCAGCCCCAGCATTTT.

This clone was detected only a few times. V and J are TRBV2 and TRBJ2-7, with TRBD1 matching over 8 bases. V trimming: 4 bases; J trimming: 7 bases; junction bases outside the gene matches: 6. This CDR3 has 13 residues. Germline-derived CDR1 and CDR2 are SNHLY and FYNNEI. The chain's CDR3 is CASSVRTGREQYF. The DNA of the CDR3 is TGTGCCAGCAGTGTCCGGACAGGGCGGGAGCAGTACTTC. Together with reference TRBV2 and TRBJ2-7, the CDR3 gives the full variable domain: EPEVTQTPSHQVTQMGQEVILRCVPISNHLYFYWYRQILGQKVEFLVSFYNNEISEKSEIFDDQFSVERPDGSNFTLKIRSTKLEDSAMYFCASSVRTGREQYFGPGTRLTVT.

For the CDR3, the DNA is TGTGCCAGCAGTGAAGAGGGTCCCCAGCATTTT. Encoded protein: CASSEEGPQHF. The chain links TRBV6-1 to TRBJ1-5; D gene ambiguous. V lost 1 base and J lost 10, with 5 bases in between. The CDR3 spans 11 residues. Germline V lookup: CDR1 MNHNS, CDR2 SASEGT.

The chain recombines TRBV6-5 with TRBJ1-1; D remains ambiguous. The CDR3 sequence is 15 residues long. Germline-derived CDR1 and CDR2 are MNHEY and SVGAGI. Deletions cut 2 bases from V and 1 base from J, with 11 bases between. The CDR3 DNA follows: TGTGCCAGCAGTTACGGCGGGGATTGGAACACTGAAGCTTTCTTT. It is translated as CASSYGGDWNTEAFF.

In DNA, the CDR3 is TGTGCCAGCAGCTTCGGCGCCCTATCCTACGAGCAGTACTTC. Translating gives CASSFGALSYEQYF. This chain joins TRBV7-9 and TRBJ2-7; D remains unclear. CDR1 and CDR2 (germline): SEHNR, FQNEAQ (reference sequence). The CDR3 has 14 residues. Trimming removed 3 bases at V and 1 base at J, with 10 bases between.

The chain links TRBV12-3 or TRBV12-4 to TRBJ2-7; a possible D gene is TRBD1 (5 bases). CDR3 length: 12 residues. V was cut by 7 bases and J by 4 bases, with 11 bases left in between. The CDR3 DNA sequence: TGTGCCAGCAAACCGCAGGGATACGAGCAGTACTTC. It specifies CASKPQGYEQYF.

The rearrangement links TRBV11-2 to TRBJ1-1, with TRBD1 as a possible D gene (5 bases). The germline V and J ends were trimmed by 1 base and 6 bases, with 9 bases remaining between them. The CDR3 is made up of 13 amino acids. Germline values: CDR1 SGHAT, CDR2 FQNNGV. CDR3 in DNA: TGTGCCAGCAGCTTAGCGGGGGTATCTGAAGCTTTCTTT. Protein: CASSLAGVSEAFF. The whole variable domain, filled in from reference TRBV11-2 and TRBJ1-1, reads EAGVAQSPRYKIIEKRQSVAFWCNPISGHATLYWYQQILGQGPKLLIQFQNNGVVDDSQLPKDRFSAERLKGVDSTLKIQPAKLEDSAVYLCASSLAGVSEAFFGQGTRLTVV.

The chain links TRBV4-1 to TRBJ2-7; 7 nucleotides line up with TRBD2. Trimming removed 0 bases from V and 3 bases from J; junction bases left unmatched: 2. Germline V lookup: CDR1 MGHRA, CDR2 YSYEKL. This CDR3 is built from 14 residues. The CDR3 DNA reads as TGCGCCAGCAGCCAAGAACCGGGGGGCTACGAGCAGTACTTC. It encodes CASSQEPGGYEQYF.

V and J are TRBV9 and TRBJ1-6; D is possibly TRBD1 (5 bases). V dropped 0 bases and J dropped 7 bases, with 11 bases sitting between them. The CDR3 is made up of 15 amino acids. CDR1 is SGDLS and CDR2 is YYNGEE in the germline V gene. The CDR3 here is CASSVGRSGNSPLHF. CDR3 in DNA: TGTGCCAGCAGCGTAGGGAGATCAGGGAATTCACCCCTCCACTTT.

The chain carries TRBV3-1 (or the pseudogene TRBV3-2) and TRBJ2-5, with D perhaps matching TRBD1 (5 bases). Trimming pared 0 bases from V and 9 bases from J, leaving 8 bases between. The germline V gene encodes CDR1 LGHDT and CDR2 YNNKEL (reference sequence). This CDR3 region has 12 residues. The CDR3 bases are TGTGCCAGCAGCCAAGATGAAGGGGCCCAGTACTTC. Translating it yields CASSQDEGAQYF.

The CDR3 DNA reads TGTGCCAGCAGCCAAGATCCGACCTACAATGAGCAGTTCTTC. This encodes CASSQDPTYNEQFF. This chain uses TRBV4-2 with TRBJ2-1, with no clear D. Germline V gene lookup returns CDR1 LGHNA and CDR2 YNFKEQ. This CDR3 is 14 amino acids long. V lost 0 bases and J 2 bases, leaving 5 bases between the germline ends.

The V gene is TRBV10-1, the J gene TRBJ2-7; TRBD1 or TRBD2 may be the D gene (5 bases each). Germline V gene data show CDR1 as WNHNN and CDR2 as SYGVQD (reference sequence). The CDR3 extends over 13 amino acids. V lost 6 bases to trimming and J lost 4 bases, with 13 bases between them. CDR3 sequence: CASSRDPSYEQYF. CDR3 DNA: TGCGCCAGCAGCCGGGACCCTTCGTACGAGCAGTACTTC.